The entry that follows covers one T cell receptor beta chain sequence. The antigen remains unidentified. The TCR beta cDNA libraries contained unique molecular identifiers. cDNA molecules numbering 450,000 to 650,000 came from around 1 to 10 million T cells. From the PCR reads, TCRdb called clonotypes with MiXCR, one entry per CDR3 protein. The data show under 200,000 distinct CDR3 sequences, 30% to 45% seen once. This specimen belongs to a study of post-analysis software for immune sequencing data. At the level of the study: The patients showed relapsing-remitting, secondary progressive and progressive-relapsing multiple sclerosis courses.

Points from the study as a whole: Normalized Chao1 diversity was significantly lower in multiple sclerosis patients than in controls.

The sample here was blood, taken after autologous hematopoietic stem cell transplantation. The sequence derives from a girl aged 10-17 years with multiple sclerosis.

The CDR3 nucleotides are TGTGCCAGCAGTTCGGGACGTTTTTCCAAAAACATTCAGTACTTC. This gives the protein CASSSGRFSKNIQYF. The chain couples TRBV28 to TRBJ2-5, with D possibly called TRBD1 or TRBD2 (5 bases each). The DNA matches TRBJ2-4 better at its end, which makes the J call doubtful. Germline V CDR1 and CDR2: MDHEN, SYDVKM. The CDR3 extends over 15 amino acids.